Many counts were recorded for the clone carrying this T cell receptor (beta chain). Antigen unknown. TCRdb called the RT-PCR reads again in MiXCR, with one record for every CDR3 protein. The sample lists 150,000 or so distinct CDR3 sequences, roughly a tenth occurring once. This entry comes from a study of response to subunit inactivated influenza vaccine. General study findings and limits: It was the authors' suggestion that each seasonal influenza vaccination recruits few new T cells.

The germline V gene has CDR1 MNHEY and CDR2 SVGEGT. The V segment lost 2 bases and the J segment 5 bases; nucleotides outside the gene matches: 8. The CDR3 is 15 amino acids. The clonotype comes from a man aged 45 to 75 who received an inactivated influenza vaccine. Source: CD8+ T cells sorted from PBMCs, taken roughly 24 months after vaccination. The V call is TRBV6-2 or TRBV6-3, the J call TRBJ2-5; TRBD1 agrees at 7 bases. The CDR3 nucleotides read TGTGCCAGCAGTTACGGGAGACAGGGATTGGAGACCCAGTACTTC. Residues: CASSYGRQGLETQYF.